One T cell receptor beta chain is described in this entry. Which antigen it targets is not known. Base quality data are lacking; no much larger clone is found one base away. Whole blood was collected in K2EDTA tubes by collaborating institutions according to the institutions' own protocols. Collaborator samples were shipped for TCRbeta analysis as frozen whole blood, isolated PBMCs, or DNA extracted from either sample type. This entry is derived from a study of blood T cell repertoires in COVID-19 (TCRdb year 2020). Background for the entire study: Collaborator samples came from the United States, Italy and Spain and covered acute and convalescent phases of COVID-19. The material from the prospective study consisted of cDNA or gDNA derived from T cells, B-cell-depleted T cells, or PBMCs. Subjects who had been exposed to COVID-19, were actively infected with it, or had recovered from it provided the deeply sampled blood TCRbeta repertoires that made up the dataset. The repertoires were released in a freely available public database intended as a resource for research on the immune response to SARS-CoV-2. Samples were obtained from the ongoing ImmuneRACE study (first 160 participants) and from approximately 1,200 subjects provided by 6 global collaborators. A de-identified subject ID, COVID-19 status, age in years and sex were almost always included in the sample metadata. Where available, HLA class I and class II types were obtained from metadata supplied by the sample provider rather than from assay-based typing. What the work shows at the level of the full study, not this receptor alone: Clinical and demographic metadata were provided uncurated, with the amount varying by source and participant.

The CDR3, cysteine through phenylalanine, is 13 amino acids long. Only the CDR3 part of the read is kept: 39 bases, read in frame from the first base. Deletion took 1 base off V and 7 bases off J, with a span of 10 bases between the germline ends. Reading the germline V gene gives CDR1 MRHNA and CDR2 SNTAGT. TCRbeta CDR3 regions were amplified from genomic DNA using the immunoSEQ Assay, a bias-controlled multiplex PCR. The original methods were these. The number of nucleated cells in each sample was estimated by amplification of reference gene primers within the assay. To quantify the absolute abundance of each unique TCRbeta CDR3 rearrangement, sequence reads were collapsed and filtered. Productive Simpson clonality was computed per sample as the square root of Simpson's diversity index over productive rearrangements. Sourced from immuneACCESS, this table was stored by TCRdb with only in-frame sequences that have V and J called. A share of the clones is absent; for the studies checked, an unresolved V gene accounts for under half, and the remainder has no known explanation. V, J and clone size were drawn from that table, and D and trimming were deduced from the DNA. The sample records about 130,000 clones, approximately 83% of which are singletons. The ten largest clones represent roughly 15% of the sample.

This clonotype was obtained from a woman aged 50 to 60 with acute or convalescent COVID-19. Sequencing input: peripheral blood. The chain uses TRBV6-4 and TRBJ1-1; D gene: possibly TRBD1, on 5 matching bases. The DNA is TGTGCCAGCAGTGACTTCACAACAGGTGAAGCTTTCTTT. It is translated as CASSDFTTGEAFF.